The sequence of this TCR beta chain was determined in a study of shared clonotypes between healthy human individuals (dated by TCRdb to 2020 to 2021). Context from the whole study: The cohort comprised a couple of women and a few men aged 18 to 49 years. For each donor, three plates each were used for CD4 naive and CD4 memory, two plates were used for CD8 naive, and one plate was used for CD8 memory. Blood TCR repertoires of about 5 healthy adults were deeply sequenced to estimate repertoire size and the extent of clonotype sharing between individuals. To increase sequencing depth and limit assay-specific biases, different laboratories used diverse techniques to prepare libraries and sequence TCR repertoires. Each donor's leukapheresis produced roughly between roughly 0.85 and 10 billion PBMCs. The full study reports these points: Higher generation probabilities were observed for clonotypes shared by all four sorted-subset donors than for non-shared clonotypes. Naive subsets generally had larger estimated clonotype richness than memory subsets did. Pairwise subsampling led to the expectation that sequencing depth would affect the degree of clonotype sharing among donors. Sharing across a handful of donors was observed for 5% to 6.5% of naive CD4, over 3% of naive CD8, over 2% of memory CD4, and roughly 0.4% of memory CD8 clonotypes. Sampling was limited to blood, and TCR repertoires in tissue likely differ from TCR repertoires in blood. The small number of donors limited the genetic and exposure-history diversity represented. Rarefaction of sorted-subset datasets indicated incomplete sequencing despite the large sequencing depth.

About this clone: It lacks a known antigen. Base qualities are missing; no much larger clone stands one base away.

Healthy HIV-negative adults with no recently reported acute infections or vaccinations were included as donors. Every donor was a Caucasian adult living in Nashville, Tennessee, USA. CD8 memory samples were composed of magnetically selected CD45RO+ cells combined with CCR7-negative CD45RA+ effector memory (TemRA) cells. Blood was obtained by leukapheresis, after which PBMCs were separated by Ficoll-Histopaque density gradient centrifugation and cryopreserved in liquid nitrogen vapor phase. Analytical flow cytometry was used to check the purity and quantity of every magnetically sorted T cell population. Genomic DNA was isolated from every sorted fraction and measured by UV absorbance on a Nanodrop 2000c. Using the deep immunoSEQ assay, TCR CDR3 regions were amplified from genomic DNA by multiplex PCR. Genomic DNA extracted from each cell subset was distributed evenly over all wells of several immunoSEQ 96-well plates, and each plate served as one replicate. Each replicate PCR for sorted subsets received approximately 200 ng genomic DNA, equal to 28,000 or so T cell genomes. The purified libraries were quantified using a Qubit 3.0 fluorometer, sized with a Bioanalyzer 2100, and then quantified again using the KAPA Library Quantification kit. A separate single-read 150-cycle Illumina NextSeq 550 flow cell was used to sequence each immunoSEQ 96-well plate. The original pipeline was this. Because the immunoSEQ output held only junctional sequences and lacked quality scores, the filtering could not match the filtering applied to full-length reads. Sequences were annotated with PyIR, a Python wrapper for IgBLAST v1.9, using IMGT germline references to assign V/J genes and CDR3. Any read was removed if the V/J assignment was weak (E-value above 1e-6), the CDR3 was missing, or the read contained stop codons, out-of-frame junctions, or ambiguous translated residues. V3J clonotypes were defined by identical inferred V gene, J gene, and CDR3 amino acid sequence. The percentage overlap between two repertoires was calculated by dividing the number of shared unique clonotypes by the size of the smaller repertoire. Repertoire richness was assessed with RTK rarefaction, the Chao1 estimator, and Recon v2.1 estimates of unobserved clonotypes. For all TCRbeta clonotypes obtained by the gDNA method from several donors, generation probabilities were computed with OLGA. The table comes from immuneACCESS by way of TCRdb, which keeps in-frame sequences with V and J called. Part of the clones is missing from these tables; in studies checked, under half for an unresolved V gene and the rest for unknown reasons. V and J calls and clone size follow that table, whereas D and trimming were derived from the DNA. The sample table records hundreds of thousands of clones; about 96% of these occur just once. In total, the top ten clones hold less than 0.35% of the sample.

Sequencing was done on a sample of memory CD8+ T cells sorted from blood. In the paper's terms, the cell subset or site label means: CD45RO+ cells pooled with CCR7-negative TemRA cells. The sequence derives from a man aged 30 to 39 in good health.

The CDR3 region: CASSELGRYEQYF. The DNA sequence is TGTGCCAGCAGTGAACTGGGACGGTACGAGCAGTACTTC. Rearrangement joined TRBV6-5 to TRBJ2-7; the D gene cannot be resolved beyond TRBD1 or TRBD2, each matching 5 bases. The junction shows trimming of 5 bases on V and 4 bases on J, plus 12 bases between the germline ends. The CDR3 spans 13 residues, from the cysteine through the phenylalanine. The entry retains the CDR3 DNA only, 39 bases that are in frame from base 1. CDR1 is given as MNHEY and CDR2 as SVGAGI, both from the germline V gene.